Listed below are T cell receptor beta chains from one sample, sequenced in a study of T cell responses to AZD1222 COVID-19 vaccine. Measured with immunoSEQ multiplex PCR; TCRdb has only the in-frame clones, and not every one. The table includes about 170,000 clones, roughly 89% detected once. Source: peripheral blood, taken 28 days after the second AZD1222 dose. The receptors shown here come from an adult who received the AZD1222 COVID-19 vaccine. Each CDR3 is given with its conserved first and last residue. The order of the fields is clone size, J gene, V gene, D gene, CDR3 DNA, CDR3 protein. The D gene is left open where the match is weak. The size entry is marked missing in some rows and otherwise reads once, few, many or a size class.

clone size: NA; J gene: TRBJ2-3; V gene: TRBV2; D gene: TRBD1; CDR3 DNA: TGTGCCAGCAGTCGGACAGGGAGTACAGATACGCAGTATTTT; CDR3 protein: CASSRTGSTDTQYF
clone size: NA; J gene: TRBJ2-7; V gene: TRBV2; D gene: NA; CDR3 DNA: TGTGCCAGCAGCTTCGAAGAGCTCGCCTACGAGCAGTACTTC; CDR3 protein: CASSFEELAYEQYF
clone size: NA; J gene: TRBJ1-2; V gene: TRBV7-9; D gene: NA; CDR3 DNA: TGTGCCAGCAGCCTAACAGGGAATAAAGATGGCTACACCTTC; CDR3 protein: CASSLTGNKDGYTF
clone size: NA; J gene: TRBJ2-1; V gene: TRBV19; D gene: TRBD2; CDR3 DNA: TGTGCCAGTAGTCCCCTTCCGGGACTAGCGGACAATGAGCAGTTCTTC; CDR3 protein: CASSPLPGLADNEQFF
clone size: NA; J gene: TRBJ1-3; V gene: TRBV12-3/TRBV12-4; D gene: NA; CDR3 DNA: TGTGCCAGCAGTCCCTCGGCTGGAAACACCATATATTTT; CDR3 protein: CASSPSAGNTIYF
clone size: NA; J gene: TRBJ2-1; V gene: TRBV7-2; D gene: TRBD1; CDR3 DNA: TGTGCCAGCAGCCGGTTAGGACAGGGGGCTAGGTACAATGAGCAGTTCTTC; CDR3 protein: CASSRLGQGARYNEQFF
clone size: NA; J gene: TRBJ1-6; V gene: TRBV11-2; D gene: NA; CDR3 DNA: TGTGCCAGCAGCTTAGGATCGGGGCGGCAATCACCCCTCCACTTT; CDR3 protein: CASSLGSGRQSPLHF
clone size: NA; J gene: TRBJ1-6; V gene: TRBV4-1; D gene: TRBD1; CDR3 DNA: TGCGCCACCAGCCGGGACAGGGGGCTTTTGAATTCACCCCTCCACTTT; CDR3 protein: CATSRDRGLLNSPLHF
clone size: NA; J gene: TRBJ1-1; V gene: TRBV7-6; D gene: TRBD1; CDR3 DNA: TGTGCCAGCAGCTTAGTCAGGGGGCGAAGGAGAGCTTTCTTT; CDR3 protein: CASSLVRGRRRAFF
clone size: NA; J gene: TRBJ1-2; V gene: TRBV3-1/TRBV3-2; D gene: NA; CDR3 DNA: TGTGCCAGCAGCCAAGATCGGGGATATCAGGCCCCCTATGGCTACACCTTC; CDR3 protein: CASSQDRGYQAPYGYTF
clone size: few; J gene: TRBJ1-1; V gene: TRBV6-5; D gene: NA; CDR3 DNA: TGTGCCAGCTCCATGGGGATGAACACTGAAGCTTTCTTT; CDR3 protein: CASSMGMNTEAFF
clone size: NA; J gene: TRBJ1-2; V gene: TRBV6-5; D gene: NA; CDR3 DNA: TGTGCCAGCAGTTACTCGATGGGCTATGGCTACACCTTC; CDR3 protein: CASSYSMGYGYTF
clone size: NA; J gene: TRBJ2-6; V gene: TRBV11-2; D gene: NA; CDR3 DNA: TGTGCCAGCAGGCTCCTTTCTCTGGGAGCTGGGGCCAACGTCCTGACTTTC; CDR3 protein: CASRLLSLGAGANVLTF
clone size: few; J gene: TRBJ1-6; V gene: TRBV13; D gene: NA; CDR3 DNA: TGTGCCAGCAGCGCGAGAAGACCGCGAAGGACACTTAATAATTCACCCCTCCACTTT; CDR3 protein: CASSARRPRRTLNNSPLHF
clone size: once; J gene: TRBJ1-2; V gene: TRBV6-4; D gene: NA; CDR3 DNA: TGTGCCAGCAGTGTATCCCCGGGGTTTTATGGCTACACCTTC; CDR3 protein: CASSVSPGFYGYTF
clone size: NA; J gene: TRBJ1-6; V gene: TRBV15; D gene: TRBD1; CDR3 DNA: TGTGCCACCAGCAGGTCAGCCTTGGGACAGGAGGCCTATAATTCACCCCTCCACTTT; CDR3 protein: CATSRSALGQEAYNSPLHF
clone size: NA; J gene: TRBJ1-2; V gene: TRBV4-1; D gene: NA; CDR3 DNA: TGCGCCAGCAGCCAAGAGATGACGGCAGCCAACTATGGCTACACCTTC; CDR3 protein: CASSQEMTAANYGYTF
clone size: NA; J gene: TRBJ1-2; V gene: TRBV4-1; D gene: TRBD1; CDR3 DNA: TGCGCCAGCAGCCAAGAGACAGGGGCCGGTTATGGCTACACCTTC; CDR3 protein: CASSQETGAGYGYTF
clone size: NA; J gene: TRBJ1-6; V gene: TRBV6-5; D gene: NA; CDR3 DNA: TGTGCCAGCAGCCCCCGCTCTTATAATTCACCCCTCCACTTT; CDR3 protein: CASSPRSYNSPLHF
clone size: once; J gene: TRBJ2-3; V gene: TRBV7-9; D gene: TRBD2; CDR3 DNA: TGTGCCAGCAGTTCAAGCGGGGGGTCTGATACGCAGTATTTT; CDR3 protein: CASSSSGGSDTQYF
clone size: NA; J gene: TRBJ1-2; V gene: TRBV5-4; D gene: NA; CDR3 DNA: TGTGCCAGCAGCCGTGGGGCGGGAAATAGCTACACCTTC; CDR3 protein: CASSRGAGNSYTF
clone size: NA; J gene: TRBJ1-5; V gene: TRBV2; D gene: TRBD1; CDR3 DNA: TGTGCCAGCAGGGACAGGGAGGGGGGCAATCAGCCCCAGCATTTT; CDR3 protein: CASRDREGGNQPQHF
clone size: NA; J gene: TRBJ1-6; V gene: TRBV7-2; D gene: TRBD1; CDR3 DNA: TGTGCCAGCTCGACAGGGAATTCACCCCTCCACTTT; CDR3 protein: CASSTGNSPLHF
clone size: NA; J gene: TRBJ1-1; V gene: TRBV2; D gene: NA; CDR3 DNA: TGTGCCAGCAGTGAGAAGACTGAAGCTTTCTTT; CDR3 protein: CASSEKTEAFF
clone size: NA; J gene: TRBJ1-3; V gene: TRBV6-5; D gene: NA; CDR3 DNA: TGTGCCAGCAGTCCCCCGGGGGTTGGAAACACCATATATTTT; CDR3 protein: CASSPPGVGNTIYF
clone size: NA; J gene: TRBJ2-1; V gene: TRBV9; D gene: TRBD2; CDR3 DNA: TGTGCCAGCAGCGGCCGAGGGGGACTAGCGGGCCCAAGCCGGGGTGAGCAGTTCTTC; CDR3 protein: CASSGRGGLAGPSRGEQFF